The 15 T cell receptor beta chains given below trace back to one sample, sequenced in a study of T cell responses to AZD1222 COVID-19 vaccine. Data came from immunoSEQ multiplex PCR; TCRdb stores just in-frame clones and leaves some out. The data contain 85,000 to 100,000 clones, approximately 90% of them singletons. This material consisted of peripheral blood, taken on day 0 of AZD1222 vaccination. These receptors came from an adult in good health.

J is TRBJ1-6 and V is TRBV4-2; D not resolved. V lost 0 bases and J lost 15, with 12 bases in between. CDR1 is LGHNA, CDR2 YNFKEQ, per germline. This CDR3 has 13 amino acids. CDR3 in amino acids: CASSQEGALGLHF. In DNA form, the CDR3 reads TGTGCCAGCAGCCAAGAGGGCGCGCTGGGCCTCCACTTT.

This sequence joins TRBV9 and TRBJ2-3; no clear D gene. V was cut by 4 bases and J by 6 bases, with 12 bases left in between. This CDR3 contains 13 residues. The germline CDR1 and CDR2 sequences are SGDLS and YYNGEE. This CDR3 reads CASSLRGDDTQYF. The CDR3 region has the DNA TGTGCCAGCAGCTTGAGAGGAGACGATACGCAGTATTTT. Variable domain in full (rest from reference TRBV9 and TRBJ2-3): DSGVTQTPKHLITATGQRVTLRCSPRSGDLSVYWYQQSLDQGLQFLIQYYNGEERAKGNILERFSAQQFPDLHSELNLSSLELGDSALYFCASSLRGDDTQYFGPGTRLTVL.

As DNA, the CDR3 is TGTGCCAGCAGCTTAGAGGCGGAGCGGCAGTTCTTC. It translates to CASSLEAERQFF. The chain carries TRBV7-9 and TRBJ2-1; no reliable D call. Germline V gene lookup returns CDR1 SEHNR and CDR2 FQNEAQ (reference sequence). The V end was cut by 1 base, the J end by 12 bases, with 10 bases between. The CDR3 contains 12 residues.

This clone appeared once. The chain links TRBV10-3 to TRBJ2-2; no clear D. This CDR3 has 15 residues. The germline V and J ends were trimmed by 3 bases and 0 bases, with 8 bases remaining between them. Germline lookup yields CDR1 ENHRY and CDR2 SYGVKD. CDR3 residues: CAISERQPNTGELFF. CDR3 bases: TGTGCCATCAGTGAAAGGCAGCCGAACACCGGGGAGCTGTTTTTT.

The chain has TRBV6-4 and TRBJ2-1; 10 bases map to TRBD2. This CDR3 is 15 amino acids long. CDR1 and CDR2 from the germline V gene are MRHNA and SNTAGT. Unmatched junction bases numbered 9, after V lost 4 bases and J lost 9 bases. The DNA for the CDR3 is TGTGCCAGCAGTGGTACTACGGCTAGCGGGGGTGAGCAGTTCTTC. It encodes CASSGTTASGGEQFF.

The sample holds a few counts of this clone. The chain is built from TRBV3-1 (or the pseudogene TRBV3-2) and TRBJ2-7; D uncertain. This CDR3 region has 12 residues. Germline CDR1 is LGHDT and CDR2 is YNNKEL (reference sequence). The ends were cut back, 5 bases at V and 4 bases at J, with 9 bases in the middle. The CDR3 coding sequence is TGTGCCAGCAGCTATGGAAGATACGAGCAGTACTTC. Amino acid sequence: CASSYGRYEQYF.

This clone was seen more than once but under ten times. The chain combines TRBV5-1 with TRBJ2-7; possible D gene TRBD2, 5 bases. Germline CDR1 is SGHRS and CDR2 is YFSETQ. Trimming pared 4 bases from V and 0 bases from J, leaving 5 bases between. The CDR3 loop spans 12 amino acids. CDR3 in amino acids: CASSGSSYEQYF. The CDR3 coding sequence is TGCGCCAGCAGCGGGAGCTCCTACGAGCAGTACTTC.

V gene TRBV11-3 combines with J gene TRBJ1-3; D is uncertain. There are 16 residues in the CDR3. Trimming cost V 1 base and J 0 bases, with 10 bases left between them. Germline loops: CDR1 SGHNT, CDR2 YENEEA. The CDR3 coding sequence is TGTGCCAGCAGCTTAGGCATTCCAGTCTCTGGAAACACCATATATTTT. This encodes CASSLGIPVSGNTIYF.

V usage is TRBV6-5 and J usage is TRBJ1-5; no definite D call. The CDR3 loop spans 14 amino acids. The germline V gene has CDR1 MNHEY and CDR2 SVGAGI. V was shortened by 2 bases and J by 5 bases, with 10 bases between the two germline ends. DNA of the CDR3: TGTGCCAGCAGTTACCATGGGCCCTATCAGCCCCAGCATTTT. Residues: CASSYHGPYQPQHF.

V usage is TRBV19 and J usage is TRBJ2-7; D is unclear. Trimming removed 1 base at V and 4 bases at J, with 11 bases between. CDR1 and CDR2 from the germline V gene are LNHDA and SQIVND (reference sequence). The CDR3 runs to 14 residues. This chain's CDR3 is CASSIGTVVYEQYF. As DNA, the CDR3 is TGTGCCAGTAGTATAGGCACGGTCGTGTACGAGCAGTACTTC.

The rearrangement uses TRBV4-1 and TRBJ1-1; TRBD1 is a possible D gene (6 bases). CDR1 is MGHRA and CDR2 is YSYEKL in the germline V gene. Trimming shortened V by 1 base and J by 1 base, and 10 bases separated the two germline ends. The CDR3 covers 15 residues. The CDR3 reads CASSQGGAGNTEAFF. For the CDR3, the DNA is TGCGCCAGCAGCCAAGGGGGGGCAGGGAACACTGAAGCTTTCTTT.

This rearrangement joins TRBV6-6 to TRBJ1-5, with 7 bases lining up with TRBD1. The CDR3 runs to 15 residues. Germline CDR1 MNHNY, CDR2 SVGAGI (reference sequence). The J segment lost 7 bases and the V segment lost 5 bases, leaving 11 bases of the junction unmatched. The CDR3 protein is CASSPHRGSPQPQHF. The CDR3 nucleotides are TGTGCCAGCAGTCCTCACAGGGGAAGTCCACAGCCCCAGCATTTT.

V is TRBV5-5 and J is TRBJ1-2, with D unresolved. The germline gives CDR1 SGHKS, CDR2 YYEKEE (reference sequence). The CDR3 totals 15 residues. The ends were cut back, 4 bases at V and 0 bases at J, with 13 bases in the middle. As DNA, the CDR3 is TGTGCCAGCAGCCCCCAGGTGATCTCTAACTATGGCTACACCTTC. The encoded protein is CASSPQVISNYGYTF.

For the CDR3, the DNA is TGTGCCAGCAGCGTAAGTCTCGAGAACACCATATATTTT. Translation: CASSVSLENTIYF. V and J are TRBV9 and TRBJ1-3; D not certain. Germline V gives CDR1 SGDLS, CDR2 YYNGEE. The length of the CDR3 is 13 residues. The ends were cut back, 1 base at V and 7 bases at J, with 9 bases in the middle.

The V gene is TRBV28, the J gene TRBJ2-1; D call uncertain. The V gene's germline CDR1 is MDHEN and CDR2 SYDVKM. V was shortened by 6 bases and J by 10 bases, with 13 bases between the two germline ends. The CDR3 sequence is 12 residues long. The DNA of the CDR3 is TGTGCCAGCAGGGGTTCGGTTCAAGAGCAGTTCTTC. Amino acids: CASRGSVQEQFF.